This TCR beta chain was recorded in a study of T cell responses to AZD1222 COVID-19 vaccine. Germline V lookup: CDR1 LNHDA, CDR2 SQIVND (reference sequence). Between the trimmed V and J ends, which lost 3 bases and 1 base, there was a span of 3 bases. The length of the CDR3 is 12 residues. Method: immunoSEQ multiplex PCR; TCRdb's copy keeps in-frame clones and lacks some. The sample yields 120,000 to 150,000 clones, around 89% seen once. Notes on this clone: Within the sample, other DNA sequences also encode this same CDR3.

The origin of this receptor is an adult who received the AZD1222 COVID-19 vaccine. This chain connects TRBV19 to TRBJ1-1; D unresolved. The sample consisted of peripheral blood, taken 28 days after the second AZD1222 dose. The CDR3 spells CASSIGNTEAFF. The CDR3 DNA follows: TGTGCCAGTAGTATTGGGAACACTGAAGCTTTCTTT.